A single sample is the source of the 13 T cell receptor beta chains below, sequenced in a study of blood T cell repertoires in COVID-19. Clones were read by immunoSEQ multiplex PCR, and TCRdb kept only the in-frame ones, dropping some. The sample holds under 350,000 clones; approximately 91% are singletons and the top ten take less than 2.5%. Sequenced sample: peripheral blood. These receptors all stem from a man aged 50 to 59 with acute or convalescent COVID-19.

This clone was recorded only once. CDR3 protein: CATSKQVSWEAFF. The CDR3 bases are TGTGCCACCAGCAAACAGGTTTCGTGGGAAGCTTTCTTT. V is TRBV15 and J is TRBJ1-1; D possibly corresponds to TRBD1 (5 bases). Per the germline V gene, CDR1 is LNHNV and CDR2 is YYDKDF (reference sequence). CDR3 length: 13 amino acids. V lost 4 bases, J lost 8 bases, and 14 bases lay in between.

This chain links TRBV5-1 with TRBJ1-1; TRBD1 matches at 9 bases. The germline V gene has CDR1 SGHRS and CDR2 YFSETQ. Germline trimming cut 4 bases from V and 4 bases from J; bases unmatched to any gene: 5. The CDR3 runs 14 residues. The CDR3 nucleotides are TGCGCCAGCAGCCCCCGGGACAGGGTCACTGAAGCTTTCTTT. Its translation is CASSPRDRVTEAFF.

V gene TRBV18 combines with J gene TRBJ1-6; D is ambiguous. The germline V and J ends were trimmed by 2 bases and 1 base, with 15 bases remaining between them. CDR1 and CDR2 (germline): KGHSH, LQKENI. The CDR3 is 18 amino acids. CDR3 protein: CASSPSGTSASYNSPLHF. CDR3 nucleotide sequence: TGTGCCAGCTCACCATCAGGCACCTCTGCGTCCTATAATTCACCCCTCCACTTT.

The rearrangement joins TRBV2 to TRBJ1-6; possibly TRBD1 for D (6 bases). Germline CDR1 SNHLY, CDR2 FYNNEI. There are 13 residues in the CDR3. Trimming took off 4 bases at V and 12 bases at J, with 13 bases between the two ends. The CDR3 nucleotides read TGTGCCAGCAGTGTTGACGTAGGGGGACCCCTCCACTTT. It yields the protein CASSVDVGGPLHF.

J is TRBJ1-2 and V is TRBV14; a weak D match, TRBD1 (6 bases). Per germline, CDR1 SGHDN and CDR2 FVKESK. There are 13 residues in the CDR3. V was clipped by 4 bases and J by 8 bases, with 14 bases between them. The CDR3: CASSPVTGGGYTF. In DNA form, the CDR3 reads TGTGCCAGCAGCCCCGTGACAGGCGGAGGCTACACCTTC.

This chain joins TRBV30 and TRBJ1-1; D call uncertain. Per germline, CDR1 GTSNPN and CDR2 SVGIG (reference sequence). CDR3 length: 10 residues. V lost 5 bases to trimming and J lost 8 bases, with 9 bases between them. The CDR3 sequence: CAWGEGEAFF. CDR3 nucleotide sequence: TGTGCCTGGGGGGAGGGAGAAGCTTTCTTT. The full variable domain, rest sourced from reference TRBV30 and TRBJ1-1, is SQTIHQWPATLVQPVGSPLSLECTVEGTSNPNLYWYRQAAGRGLQLLFYSVGIGQISSEVPQNLSASRPQDRQFILSSKKLLLSDSGFYLCAWGEGEAFFGQGTRLTVV.

The chain employs TRBV5-1 and TRBJ2-2; 12 bases agree with TRBD2. With V trimmed by 4 bases and J by 0 bases, 7 bases remained unmatched. Germline V gene data show CDR1 as SGHRS and CDR2 as YFSETQ. The CDR3 is 18 residues long. The CDR3, as DNA: TGCGCCAGCAGCCCCGGACTAGCGGGGCAATCGAACACCGGGGAGCTGTTTTTT. Translation gives CASSPGLAGQSNTGELFF.

V gene TRBV29-1 combines with J gene TRBJ2-5; possible D gene TRBD1, 5 bases. This CDR3 region has 13 residues. Per germline, CDR1 SQVTM and CDR2 ANQGSEA. V was clipped by 4 bases and J by 4 bases, with 13 bases between them. CDR3 DNA sequence: TGCAGCGTTGGGGGCCCCAAGGGAGAGACCCAGTACTTC. Its translation: CSVGGPKGETQYF.

The J gene is TRBJ1-4, the V gene TRBV19; D unclear. The V gene's germline CDR1 is LNHDA and CDR2 SQIVND (reference sequence). V lost 4 bases to trimming and J lost 4 bases, with 10 bases between them. The CDR3 extends over 14 amino acids. In nucleotides, the CDR3 is TGTGCCAGTAGTAGCCGGGGAGTTAATGAAAAACTGTTTTTT. It codes for CASSSRGVNEKLFF.

The chain combines TRBV19 with TRBJ2-6; 8 positions match TRBD1. CDR1 and CDR2 from the germline V gene are LNHDA and SQIVND (reference sequence). After removal of 5 bases from V and 3 bases from J, the junction contained 9 bases not matched to a gene. This CDR3 comprises 17 residues. As DNA, the CDR3 is TGTGCCAGTAGTCCCGGACAGGGTGGAAGTGGGGCCAACGTCCTGACTTTC. Its translation is CASSPGQGGSGANVLTF.

Details on this clone: The sample holds other DNA sequences that translate to the same CDR3. The chain has TRBV3-1 (or the pseudogene TRBV3-2) and TRBJ1-2, with 7 bases identical to TRBD1. The CDR3 is made up of 12 amino acids. Losses at the gene ends were 1 base for V and 7 bases for J; bases not matched to a gene: 0. Germline V lookup: CDR1 LGHDT, CDR2 YNNKEL (reference sequence). CDR3 coding DNA: TGTGCCAGCAGCCAAGGACAGGGTGGCTACACCTTC. Its protein product is CASSQGQGGYTF.

This clone showed up just once. This chain connects TRBV20-1 to TRBJ2-7; D is unresolved. V was pared by 3 bases and J by 3 bases, with 6 bases between. Germline CDR1 is DFQATT and CDR2 is SNEGSKA (reference sequence). The CDR3 is 11 amino acids. The CDR3 region is CSASSIYEQYF. CDR3 bases: TGCAGTGCTAGTTCCATCTACGAGCAGTACTTC.

This clone was counted between two and nine times. This chain connects TRBV10-3 to TRBJ2-1; 9 bases map to TRBD2. Germline CDR1 ENHRY, CDR2 SYGVKD. V lost 0 bases and J lost 3; bases outside the gene matches: 6. This CDR3 contains 17 residues. The CDR3 sequence is CAISESRASGDYNEQFF. The CDR3 DNA is TGTGCCATCAGTGAGTCGAGGGCTAGCGGGGACTACAATGAGCAGTTCTTC.